These 19 T cell receptor beta chains were all obtained from the same sample, sequenced in a study of blood T cell repertoires in COVID-19. Using immunoSEQ multiplex PCR, the repertoire was profiled, and TCRdb retains in-frame clones only, with some absent. The sample records 300,000 to 350,000 clones, about 90% being singletons. The sample consisted of PBMCs or T cells enriched from blood (not recorded which). The receptors stem from a woman aged 25 to 39 who had been exposed to COVID-19.

The rearrangement uses TRBV7-6 and TRBJ2-7, with 10 nucleotides matching TRBD1. The CDR3 contains 15 residues. With V trimmed by 5 bases and J by 6 bases, 10 bases remained unmatched. Germline V CDR1 and CDR2: SGHVS, FNYEAQ. The CDR3 region is CASSSRDRGRGEQYF. The CDR3 DNA follows: TGTGCCAGCAGCAGCCGGGACAGGGGTCGGGGCGAGCAGTACTTC.

The V gene is TRBV7-3, the J gene TRBJ2-1; possible D gene TRBD1, 5 bases. With 5 bases removed from V and 1 base from J, the gap between germline ends came to 12 bases. Germline-derived CDR1 and CDR2 are SGHTA and FQGTGA. CDR3 length equals 15 residues. CDR3 nucleotide sequence: TGTGCCAGCAGCCCCTTGGCAGGGTCCTACAATGAGCAGTTCTTC. It is translated as CASSPLAGSYNEQFF.

The chain links TRBV12-3 or TRBV12-4 to TRBJ2-1, with D perhaps matching TRBD1 (6 bases). V was pared by 3 bases and J by 10 bases, with 13 bases between. This CDR3 region has 13 residues. CDR3 region: CASSFTGTPEQFF. Here the CDR3 DNA reads TGTGCCAGCAGTTTCACCGGGACACCGGAGCAGTTCTTC.

V usage is TRBV6-5 and J usage is TRBJ2-7, with D possibly being TRBD2 (5 bases). V was pared by 6 bases and J by 3 bases, with 12 bases between. The CDR3 is 13 residues long. Germline lookup yields CDR1 MNHEY and CDR2 SVGAGI. CDR3 protein: CASRDSRDYEQYF. The CDR3 DNA reads TGTGCCAGCAGGGACTCACGAGACTACGAGCAGTACTTC.

The gene calls are TRBV7-6 and TRBJ1-4; no firm D call. The V gene lost 6 bases and the J gene lost 5 bases, with 13 bases spanning the gap. Germline CDR1 is SGHVS and CDR2 is FNYEAQ. The CDR3 sequence is 14 residues long. The CDR3 region has the DNA TGTGCCAGCAGTCTCGGGTCGGGGAATGAAAAACTGTTTTTT. Protein product: CASSLGSGNEKLFF.

CDR3 nucleotide sequence: TGTGCCAGCAGCCGACAGGGGGGAGCCCAAGAGACCCAGTACTTC. Amino acids: CASSRQGGAQETQYF. This rearrangement joins TRBV5-4 to TRBJ2-5; TRBD1 matches 9 bases. Looked up from germline, CDR1 is SGHNT and CDR2 is YYREEE (reference sequence). The CDR3 contains 15 residues. V was pared by 4 bases and J by 1 base, with 5 bases of the junction left unmatched. Together with reference TRBV5-4 and TRBJ2-5, the CDR3 gives the full variable domain: ETGVTQSPTHLIKTRGQQVTLRCSSQSGHNTVSWYQQALGQGPQFIFQYYREEENGRGNFPPRFSGLQFPNYSSELNVNALELDDSALYLCASSRQGGAQETQYFGPGTRLLVL.

The chain employs TRBV9 and TRBJ2-1; 10 nucleotides align to TRBD1. V was clipped by 6 bases and J by 5 bases; unmatched bases: 14. The CDR3 spans 17 residues. Looked up from germline, CDR1 is SGDLS and CDR2 is YYNGEE. Here the CDR3 reads CASTDPKGTGVDNEQFF. The CDR3 DNA sequence: TGTGCCAGCACCGACCCGAAAGGGACAGGGGTGGACAATGAGCAGTTCTTC.

The chain has TRBV7-8 and TRBJ2-1, with D unclear. Germline CDR1 is SGHVS and CDR2 is FQNEAQ. CDR3 length equals 12 residues. Trimming removed 5 bases at V and 5 bases at J, with 7 bases between. CDR3 coding DNA: TGTGCCAGCAGCCCCCCGGACAATGAGCAGTTCTTC. This sequence encodes CASSPPDNEQFF.

V gene TRBV4-2 combines with J gene TRBJ1-2; no firm D call. V lost 0 bases, J lost 2 bases, and 10 bases lay in between. This CDR3 is built from 15 residues. Germline lookup yields CDR1 LGHNA and CDR2 YNFKEQ. The CDR3 loop reads CASSQERGGNYGYTF. The CDR3 region has the DNA TGTGCCAGCAGCCAAGAGCGGGGTGGGAACTATGGCTACACCTTC.

The gene calls are TRBV18 and TRBJ1-5; D is perhaps TRBD1 (6 bases). The CDR3 is 15 amino acids. The V gene's germline CDR1 is KGHSH and CDR2 LQKENI. V was shortened by 6 bases and J by 3 bases, with 15 bases between the two germline ends. In DNA form, the CDR3 reads TGTGCCAGCTCCCCGGAACAGGGTTACAATCAGCCCCAGCATTTT. This gives the protein CASSPEQGYNQPQHF.

The chain employs TRBV29-1 and TRBJ2-1; no firm D call. This CDR3 has 13 amino acids. V was pared by 4 bases and J by 5 bases, with 12 bases between. Germline V CDR1 and CDR2: SQVTM, ANQGSEA. The CDR3 DNA is TGCAGCGTTGCAAGACTCGCAAACAATGAGCAGTTCTTC. Translated: CSVARLANNEQFF.

The rearrangement links TRBV27 to TRBJ2-2; D is uncertain. Germline V CDR1 and CDR2: MNHEY, SMNVEV (reference sequence). The CDR3 loop spans 15 amino acids. The V and J ends lost 3 bases and 6 bases respectively, with 14 bases between them. CDR3 in amino acids: CASSFLPRSAGELFF. The CDR3 nucleotides are TGTGCCAGCAGTTTCCTCCCCCGATCGGCCGGGGAGCTGTTTTTT.

For the CDR3, the DNA is TGTGCCAGCAGCCCAATGGGACTATTCGGCGAGCAGTACTTC. It codes for CASSPMGLFGEQYF. The rearrangement joins TRBV28 to TRBJ2-7, with TRBD2 matching over 7 bases. The germline CDR1 and CDR2 sequences are MDHEN and SYDVKM. Trimming cost V 6 bases and J 6 bases; bases outside gene matches: 11. The length of the CDR3 is 14 residues.

The chain employs TRBV10-1 and TRBJ2-1; TRBD2 matches 14 bases. There are 18 residues in the CDR3. The junction had 7 bases not matched to a gene; V was cut back by 3 bases and J by 3 bases. CDR1 and CDR2 (germline): WNHNN, SYGVQD (reference sequence). The CDR3 nucleotides are TGCGCCAGCAGTGATGGACTAGCGGGAGGTGGGATCTACAATGAGCAGTTCTTC. Translated, it gives CASSDGLAGGGIYNEQFF.

The J gene is TRBJ1-1, the V gene TRBV25-1, with 8 bases that match TRBD1. The germline gives CDR1 MGHDK, CDR2 SYGVNS. The ends lost 5 bases at V and 1 base at J; junction bases unmatched: 6. The CDR3 is 15 residues long. CDR3 amino acids: CASSPGTGWNTEAFF. The CDR3 bases are TGTGCCAGCAGTCCCGGGACAGGATGGAACACTGAAGCTTTCTTT.

The CDR3 sequence: CASSPLAGGRTDTQYF. DNA for the CDR3: TGTGCCAGCAGTCCCTTAGCGGGAGGGCGAACAGATACGCAGTATTTT. The gene calls are TRBV27 and TRBJ2-3; 11 bases fit TRBD2. The junction had 7 bases not matched to a gene; V was cut back by 5 bases and J by 3 bases. Germline-derived CDR1 and CDR2 are MNHEY and SMNVEV (reference sequence). This CDR3 spans 16 amino acids.

The J gene is TRBJ2-7, the V gene TRBV28, with a tentative D call TRBD1 (7 bases). CDR1 is MDHEN, CDR2 SYDVKM, per germline. V was pared by 7 bases and J by 4 bases, with 17 bases between. The CDR3 consists of 14 residues. CDR3 loop: CASTGGTAIYEQYF. The CDR3 bases are TGTGCCAGCACTGGCGGGACAGCCATTTACGAGCAGTACTTC.

The chain employs TRBV18 and TRBJ1-1, with TRBD1 as a possible D gene (5 bases). The CDR3 is 11 amino acids. Germline assignment: CDR1 KGHSH and CDR2 LQKENI. V was pared by 8 bases and J by 9 bases, with 13 bases between. CDR3 nucleotide sequence: TGTGCCAGCCGCCCGGGGGATAAAGCTTTCTTT. Translation gives CASRPGDKAFF.

V is TRBV10-3 and J is TRBJ2-7; a possible D gene is TRBD2 (6 bases). Germline-derived CDR1 and CDR2 are ENHRY and SYGVKD. Trimming stripped 0 bases from V and 4 bases from J, with 13 bases between. This CDR3 has 15 amino acids. The CDR3 DNA is TGTGCCATCAGTGAGTCTGCCTTCCGGGGGTACGAGCAGTACTTC. The encoded protein is CAISESAFRGYEQYF.